What follows are 8 T cell receptor beta chains derived from one specimen sequenced in a study of technical replicates of blood from a few donors. Sequencing was performed with immunoSEQ multiplex PCR; in TCRdb, only in-frame clones are kept and a portion is missing. Of roughly 80,000 clones in the sample, approximately 89% were seen once. The specimen was T cells isolated from PBMCs. The source is a human donor in good health.

V is TRBV20-1 and J is TRBJ2-3; D not certain. V lost 5 bases, J lost 6 bases, and 6 bases lay in between. CDR3 length equals 10 residues. Germline values: CDR1 DFQATT, CDR2 SNEGSKA (reference sequence). The CDR3: CSAQLDTQYF. CDR3 nucleotide sequence: TGCAGTGCTCAATTGGATACGCAGTATTTT.

This clone has a single count. The rearrangement joins TRBV4-1 to TRBJ1-1; a possible D gene is TRBD1 (5 bases). CDR1 and CDR2 (germline): MGHRA, YSYEKL. V lost 3 bases and J lost 3, with 26 bases in between. The CDR3 consists of 19 residues. The CDR3 DNA sequence: TGCGCCAGCAGCCAGGCCCTCCTCCTTAGGCCTCGGGGGGACACTGAAGCTTTCTTT. Amino acids: CASSQALLLRPRGDTEAFF.

The genes are TRBV2 and TRBJ2-1, with 11 bases matching TRBD2. CDR3 length: 14 amino acids. CDR1 SNHLY and CDR2 FYNNEI come from the germline V gene. Trimming at V came to 6 bases and at J to 7 bases, leaving 5 bases not matched to a gene. CDR3 sequence (DNA): TGTGCCAGCAGGCTAGCGGGAGGATTAAATGAGCAGTTCTTC. Protein sequence: CASRLAGGLNEQFF.

This chain links TRBV2 with TRBJ2-1; D is possibly TRBD2 (6 bases). This CDR3 is built from 15 residues. Trimming removed 6 bases at V and 2 bases at J, with 14 bases between. Germline CDR1 SNHLY, CDR2 FYNNEI. The CDR3 nucleotides are TGTGCCAGCAGGACCTACCGGACTACCTACAATGAGCAGTTCTTC. Encoded protein: CASRTYRTTYNEQFF.

The chain carries TRBV4-1 and TRBJ2-1, with 10 bases matching TRBD2. CDR1 and CDR2 from the germline V gene are MGHRA and YSYEKL. With V trimmed by 0 bases and J by 10 bases, 12 bases remained unmatched. The CDR3 contains 17 residues. The CDR3 sequence: CASSQEVAGGVGREQFF. DNA for the CDR3: TGCGCCAGCAGCCAAGAAGTAGCGGGAGGAGTCGGCCGGGAGCAGTTCTTC.

The V and J genes are TRBV7-9 and TRBJ2-7; possible D gene TRBD2, 6 bases. V gave up 5 bases and J gave up 5 bases, with 10 bases separating them. The V gene's germline CDR1 is SEHNR and CDR2 FQNEAQ (reference sequence). The CDR3 covers 12 residues. CDR3 in amino acids: CASSPTSNEQYF. As DNA, the CDR3 is TGTGCCAGCAGCCCAACTAGCAACGAGCAGTACTTC.

This chain joins TRBV2 and TRBJ1-5; D is unresolved. The germline V gene has CDR1 SNHLY and CDR2 FYNNEI. The V and J ends lost 3 bases and 3 bases respectively, with 12 bases between them. The CDR3 covers 15 residues. CDR3 in amino acids: CASSEEGYNNQPQHF. In DNA form, the CDR3 reads TGTGCCAGCAGTGAGGAGGGTTATAACAATCAGCCCCAGCATTTT.

The rearrangement uses TRBV15 and TRBJ1-2, with D hard to call. The germline gives CDR1 LNHNV, CDR2 YYDKDF (reference sequence). V lost 5 bases and J 2 bases, leaving 15 bases between the germline ends. CDR3 length: 15 residues. The DNA of the CDR3 is TGTGCCACCAGCGAGAGGTCGGACTCCAACTATGGCTACACCTTC. This codes for CATSERSDSNYGYTF.